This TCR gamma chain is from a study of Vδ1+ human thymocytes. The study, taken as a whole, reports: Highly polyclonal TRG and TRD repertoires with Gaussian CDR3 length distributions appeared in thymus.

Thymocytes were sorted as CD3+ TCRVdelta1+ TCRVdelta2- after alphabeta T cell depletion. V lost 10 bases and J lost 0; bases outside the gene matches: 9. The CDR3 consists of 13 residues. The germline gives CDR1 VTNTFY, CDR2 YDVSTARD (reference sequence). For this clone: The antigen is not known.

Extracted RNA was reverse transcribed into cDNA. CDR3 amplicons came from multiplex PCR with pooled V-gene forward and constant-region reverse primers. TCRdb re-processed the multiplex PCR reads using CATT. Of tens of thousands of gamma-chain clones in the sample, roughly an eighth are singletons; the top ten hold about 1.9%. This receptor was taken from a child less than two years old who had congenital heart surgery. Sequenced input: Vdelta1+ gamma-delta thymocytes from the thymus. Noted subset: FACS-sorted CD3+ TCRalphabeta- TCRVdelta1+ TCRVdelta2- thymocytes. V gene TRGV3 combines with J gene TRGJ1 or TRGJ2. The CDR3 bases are TGTGCCACTTCCACCCTGAATTATTATAAGAAACTCTTT. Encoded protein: CATSTLNYYKKLF.